This entry concerns a single TCR beta chain. This entry comes from a study of PD-L1 blockade in urothelial cancer. Time point given: pretreatment peripheral blood. Only in-frame clones appear in the TCRdb table, and some are missing; sequencing was by immunoSEQ multiplex PCR. The data contain about 87,000 clones, 84% of them seen just once; the ten biggest clones take up around 2.1%. Looked up from germline, CDR1 is ENHRY and CDR2 is SYGVKD. Deletions cut 0 bases from V and 0 bases from J, with 21 bases between. CDR3 size: 19 residues. This receptor was obtained from a man in his sixties with urothelial cancer. V is TRBV10-3 and J is TRBJ2-7; TRBD1 is a possible D gene (7 bases). The sequencing used PBMCs, collected around atezolizumab (anti-PD-L1) treatment. CDR3 sequence: CAISESPGGRKLDSYEQYF. CDR3 nucleotide sequence: TGTGCCATCAGTGAGTCGCCAGGGGGGCGTAAGCTGGACTCCTACGAGCAGTACTTC.